The count of the clone carrying this TCR beta chain is one. This specimen belongs to a study of blood T cell repertoires in COVID-19. Study as a whole: COVID-19 samples, acute and convalescent, were from the United States, Italy and Spain. T cells, B-cell-depleted T cells, or PBMCs provided the cDNA or gDNA that served as material.

Unmatched junction bases numbered 6, after V lost 3 bases and J lost 7 bases. This CDR3 is 14 amino acids long. Germline V gene data show CDR1 as LGHDT and CDR2 as YNNKEL (reference sequence). As handled by the study authors: From reference gene primer amplification, estimates of nucleated cell counts were derived. Sequencing was performed with immunoSEQ multiplex PCR; in TCRdb, only in-frame clones are kept and a portion is missing. V and J calls and clone size follow that table, whereas D and trimming were derived from the DNA. The repertoire includes fewer than 200,000 clones, roughly 84% of them detected once, and roughly 1% sits in the top ten.

The source of this sequence is a man aged 40-49 years with acute or convalescent COVID-19. The V gene is TRBV3-1 (or the pseudogene TRBV3-2), the J gene TRBJ1-1; 9 bases agree with TRBD1. The specimen sequenced was peripheral blood. CDR3 DNA sequence: TGTGCCAGCAGCCAGGGAGACAGGGGGAGTGAAGCTTTCTTT. This encodes CASSQGDRGSEAFF.